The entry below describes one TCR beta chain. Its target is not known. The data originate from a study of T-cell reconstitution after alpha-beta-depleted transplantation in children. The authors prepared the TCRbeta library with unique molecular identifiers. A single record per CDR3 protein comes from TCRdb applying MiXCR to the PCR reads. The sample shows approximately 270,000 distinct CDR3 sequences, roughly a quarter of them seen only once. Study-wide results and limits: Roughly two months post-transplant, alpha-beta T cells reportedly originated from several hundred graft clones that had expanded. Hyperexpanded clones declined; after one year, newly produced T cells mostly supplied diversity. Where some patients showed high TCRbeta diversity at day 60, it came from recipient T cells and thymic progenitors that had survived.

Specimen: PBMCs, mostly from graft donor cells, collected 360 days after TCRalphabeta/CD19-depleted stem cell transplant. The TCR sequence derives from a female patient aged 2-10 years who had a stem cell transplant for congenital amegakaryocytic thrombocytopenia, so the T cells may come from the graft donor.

The CDR3 region has the DNA TGCAGTGCTCGGTGGGGCGCTTATGGCTACACCTTC. It codes for CSARWGAYGYTF. The J gene is TRBJ1-2, the V gene TRBV20-1; tentatively, D is TRBD1 (5 bases). Trimming took 5 bases from V and 5 from J, leaving 12 bases between them. Germline lookup yields CDR1 DFQATT and CDR2 SNEGSKA (reference sequence). This CDR3 has 12 residues.